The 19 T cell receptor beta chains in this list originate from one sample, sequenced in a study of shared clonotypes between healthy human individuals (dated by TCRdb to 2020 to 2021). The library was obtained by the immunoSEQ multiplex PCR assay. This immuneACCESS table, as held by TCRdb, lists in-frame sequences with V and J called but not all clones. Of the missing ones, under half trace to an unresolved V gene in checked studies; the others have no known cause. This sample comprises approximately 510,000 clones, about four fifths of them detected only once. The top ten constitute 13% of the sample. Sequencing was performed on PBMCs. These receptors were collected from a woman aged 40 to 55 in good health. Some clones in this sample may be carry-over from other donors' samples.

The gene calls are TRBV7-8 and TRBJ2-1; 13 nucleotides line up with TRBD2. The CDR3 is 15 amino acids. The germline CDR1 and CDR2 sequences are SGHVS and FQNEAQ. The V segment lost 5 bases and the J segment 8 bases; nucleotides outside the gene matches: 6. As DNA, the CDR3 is TGTGCCAGCAGCGGCGGGACTAGCGGGATTCATGAGCAGTTCTTC. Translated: CASSGGTSGIHEQFF.

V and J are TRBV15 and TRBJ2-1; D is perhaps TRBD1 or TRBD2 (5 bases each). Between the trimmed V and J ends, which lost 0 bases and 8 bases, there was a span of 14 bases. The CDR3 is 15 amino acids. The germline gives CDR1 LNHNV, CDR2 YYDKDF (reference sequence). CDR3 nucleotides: TGTGCCACCAGCAGAGATGGGACCCAGATGGATGAGCAGTTCTTC. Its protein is CATSRDGTQMDEQFF. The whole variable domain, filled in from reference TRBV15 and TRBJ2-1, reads DAMVIQNPRYQVTQFGKPVTLSCSQTLNHNVMYWYQQKSSQAPKLLFHYYDKDFNNEADTPDNFQSRRPNTSFCFLDIRSPGLGDTAMYLCATSRDGTQMDEQFFGPGTRLTVL.

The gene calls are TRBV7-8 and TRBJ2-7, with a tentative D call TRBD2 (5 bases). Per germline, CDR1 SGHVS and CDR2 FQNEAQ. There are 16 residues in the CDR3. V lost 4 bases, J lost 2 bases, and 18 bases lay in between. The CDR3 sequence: CASSSPPGAAPYEQYF. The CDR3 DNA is TGTGCCAGCAGCTCCCCCCCCGGAGCGGCCCCCTACGAGCAGTACTTC.

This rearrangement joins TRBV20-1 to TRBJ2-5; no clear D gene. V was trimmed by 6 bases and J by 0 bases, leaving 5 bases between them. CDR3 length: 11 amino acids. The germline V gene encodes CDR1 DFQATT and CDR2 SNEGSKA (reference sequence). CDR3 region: CSALDQETQYF. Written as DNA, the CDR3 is TGCAGTGCCCTAGACCAAGAGACCCAGTACTTC.

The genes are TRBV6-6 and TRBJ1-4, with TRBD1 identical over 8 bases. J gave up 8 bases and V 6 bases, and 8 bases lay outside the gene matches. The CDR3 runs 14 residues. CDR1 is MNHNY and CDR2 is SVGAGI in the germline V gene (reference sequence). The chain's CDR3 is CASSRGQGGEKLFF. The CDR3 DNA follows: TGTGCCAGCAGCCGAGGACAGGGAGGGGAAAAACTGTTTTTT.

The CDR3, as DNA: TGTGCCAGCAGTACCATGCTCTACGAGCAGTACTTC. Its protein is CASSTMLYEQYF. The rearrangement links TRBV28 to TRBJ2-7; D unclear. This CDR3 spans 12 amino acids. Trimming took 5 bases from V and 3 from J, leaving 8 bases between them. Germline assignment: CDR1 MDHEN and CDR2 SYDVKM.

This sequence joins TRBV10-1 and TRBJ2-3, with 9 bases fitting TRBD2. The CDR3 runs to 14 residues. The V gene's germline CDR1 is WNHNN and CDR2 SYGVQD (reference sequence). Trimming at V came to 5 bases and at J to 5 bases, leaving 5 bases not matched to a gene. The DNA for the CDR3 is TGCGCCAGCAGTTCTAGCGGGATCGTAGATACGCAGTATTTT. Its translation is CASSSSGIVDTQYF.

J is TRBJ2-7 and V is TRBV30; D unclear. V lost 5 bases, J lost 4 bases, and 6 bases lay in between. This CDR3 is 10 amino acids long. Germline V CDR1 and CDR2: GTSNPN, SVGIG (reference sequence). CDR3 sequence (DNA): TGTGCCTGGGGAGTGTACGAGCAGTACTTC. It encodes CAWGVYEQYF. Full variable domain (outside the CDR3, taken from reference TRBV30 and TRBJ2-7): SQTIHQWPATLVQPVGSPLSLECTVEGTSNPNLYWYRQAAGRGLQLLFYSVGIGQISSEVPQNLSASRPQDRQFILSSKKLLLSDSGFYLCAWGVYEQYFGPGTRLTVT.

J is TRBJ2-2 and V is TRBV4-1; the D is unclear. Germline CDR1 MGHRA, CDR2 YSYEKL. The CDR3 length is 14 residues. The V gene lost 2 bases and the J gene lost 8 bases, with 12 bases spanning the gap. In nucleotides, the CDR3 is TGCGCCAGCAGCCAACCGCAGGTTGCGGGGGAGCTGTTTTTT. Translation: CASSQPQVAGELFF.

The CDR3 region has the DNA TGTGCCAGCAGCTTCGGGACTAAAGACAATGAGCAGTTCTTC. Translating gives CASSFGTKDNEQFF. The V and J genes are TRBV4-2 and TRBJ2-1; 7 positions agree with TRBD2. The V segment lost 5 bases and the J segment 5 bases; nucleotides outside the gene matches: 6. CDR1 and CDR2 from the germline V gene are LGHNA and YNFKEQ. The CDR3 covers 14 residues.

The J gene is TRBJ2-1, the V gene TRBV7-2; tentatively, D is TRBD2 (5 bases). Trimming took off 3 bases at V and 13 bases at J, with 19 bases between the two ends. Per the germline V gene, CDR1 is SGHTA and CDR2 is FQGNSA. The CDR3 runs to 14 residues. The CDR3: CASSFGPSGGGQFF. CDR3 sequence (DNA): TGTGCCAGCAGCTTTGGACCCAGCGGAGGAGGCCAGTTCTTC.

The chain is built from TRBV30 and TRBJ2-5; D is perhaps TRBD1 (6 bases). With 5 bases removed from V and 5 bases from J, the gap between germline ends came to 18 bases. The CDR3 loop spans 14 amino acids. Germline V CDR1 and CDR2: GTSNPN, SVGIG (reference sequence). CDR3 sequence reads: CAWGDRRFRETQYF. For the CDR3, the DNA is TGTGCCTGGGGTGACAGGCGATTTAGGGAGACCCAGTACTTC.

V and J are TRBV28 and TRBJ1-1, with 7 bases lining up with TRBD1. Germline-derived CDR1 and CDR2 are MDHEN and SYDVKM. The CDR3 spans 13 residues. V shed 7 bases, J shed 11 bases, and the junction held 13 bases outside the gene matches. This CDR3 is CASTVRRTGSAFF. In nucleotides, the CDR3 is TGTGCCAGCACCGTTAGGAGGACAGGATCCGCTTTCTTT.

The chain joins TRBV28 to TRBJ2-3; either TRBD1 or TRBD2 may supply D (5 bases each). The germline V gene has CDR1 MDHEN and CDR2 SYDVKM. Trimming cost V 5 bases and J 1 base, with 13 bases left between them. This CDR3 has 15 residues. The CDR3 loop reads CASSSRDGRTDTQYF. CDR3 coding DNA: TGTGCCAGCAGTAGCCGGGACGGCCGCACAGATACGCAGTATTTT.

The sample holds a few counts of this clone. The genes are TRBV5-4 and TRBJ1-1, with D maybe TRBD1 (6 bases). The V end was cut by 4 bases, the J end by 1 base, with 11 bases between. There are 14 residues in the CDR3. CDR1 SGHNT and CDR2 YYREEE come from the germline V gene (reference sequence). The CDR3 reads CASSVEQGNTEAFF. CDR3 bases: TGTGCCAGCAGCGTGGAACAGGGGAACACTGAAGCTTTCTTT.

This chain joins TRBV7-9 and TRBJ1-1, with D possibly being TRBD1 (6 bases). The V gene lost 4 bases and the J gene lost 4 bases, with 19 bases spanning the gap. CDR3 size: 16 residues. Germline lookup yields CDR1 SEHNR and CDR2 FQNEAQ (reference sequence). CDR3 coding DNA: TGTGCCAGCAGCTCCACTTACAGGGAAGGGGGCACTGAAGCTTTCTTT. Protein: CASSSTYREGGTEAFF.

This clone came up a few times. The CDR3 reads CASSTRGGYGYTF. The DNA for the CDR3 is TGTGCCAGCAGCACCAGGGGAGGCTATGGCTACACCTTC. The V and J genes are TRBV5-5 and TRBJ1-2; tentative D call: TRBD1 (6 bases). V was shortened by 4 bases and J by 4 bases, with 11 bases between the two germline ends. Germline assignment: CDR1 SGHKS and CDR2 YYEKEE (reference sequence). The CDR3 runs 13 residues.

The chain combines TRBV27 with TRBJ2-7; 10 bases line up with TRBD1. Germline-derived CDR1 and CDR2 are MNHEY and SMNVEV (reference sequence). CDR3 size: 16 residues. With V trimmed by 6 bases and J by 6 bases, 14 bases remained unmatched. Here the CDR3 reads CASRTRRTGGSLEQYF. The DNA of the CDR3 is TGTGCCAGCAGGACCCGCCGGACAGGGGGTTCCCTCGAGCAGTACTTC.

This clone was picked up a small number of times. The DNA for the CDR3 is TGCGCCAGCAGTGGGGACCGAGTGACCAATTCACCCCTCCACTTT. It encodes CASSGDRVTNSPLHF. The chain combines TRBV10-2 with TRBJ1-6, with a tentative D call TRBD1 (5 bases). The germline V and J ends were trimmed by 4 bases and 7 bases, with 14 bases remaining between them. Germline-derived CDR1 and CDR2 are WSHSY and SAAADI. This CDR3 contains 15 residues.